The source of this T cell receptor beta chain is a study of shared clonotypes between healthy human individuals. In the study overall: CD4 naive and CD4 memory each took three plates per donor, while CD8 naive took two and CD8 memory one.

The V end lost 2 bases, the J end lost 4 bases, and 18 bases lay between the germline ends. The CDR3 is 16 residues long. Germline values: CDR1 WSHSY, CDR2 SAAADI. TCRdb keeps only in-frame clones here, not all; method: immunoSEQ multiplex PCR. The sample has approximately 740,000 clones, 80% to 95% seen once. As defined, naive CD8 cells were CD45RO-negative and positively selected for CCR7, with terminally differentiated effector memory CD45RA+ cells excluded. This chain links TRBV10-2 with TRBJ2-7, with D uncertain. This clonotype was obtained from a man aged 25-40 years in good health. The sample was naive CD8+ T cells sorted from blood. DNA for the CDR3: TGCGCCAGCAGTGAGACAGTAGGCTACCCCATGTACGAGCAGTACTTC. Translated, it gives CASSETVGYPMYEQYF.